This T cell receptor beta chain originates from a study of memory CD4+ T cells and cytomegalovirus serostatus. The overall study: This sample comes from healthy Belgian adults, fewer than ten CMV seropositive, 24 seronegative.

The sort gate was single viable CD3+CD4+CD8-CD45RO+ cells for memory CD4+ T cells. Serostatus was set by detecting CMV pp150, pp28, p38, p52 IgG. About this clone itself: Its specificity is not known.

This CDR3 has 19 residues. V was pared by 4 bases and J by 0 bases, with 9 bases of the junction left unmatched. Germline assignment: CDR1 SGHDT and CDR2 YYEEEE. Sequencing was performed with immunoSEQ multiplex PCR; in TCRdb, only in-frame clones are kept and a portion is missing. Here the sample spans about 60,000 clones, 70% to 80% being singletons. Study results and caveats: Median bootstrapped AUC for CMV status was just over 0.94 originally, less than 0.92 US-trained.

The sequenced material came from memory CD4+ T cells from blood. The receptor's source is an adult in good health and CMV-seronegative. The V call is TRBV5-6, the J call TRBJ2-3; 15 bases agree with TRBD2. CDR3 sequence reads: CASSKRSGLAGGSTDTQYF. CDR3 DNA sequence: TGTGCCAGCAGCAAACGATCGGGACTAGCGGGGGGCAGCACAGATACGCAGTATTTT.